This TCR beta chain is from a study of T cells in Graves' hyperthyroidism and ophthalmopathy. Study conclusions and caveats: Blood also carried most thyroid clonotypes expanded above 0.001.

Amplification targeted TCR beta CDR3 regions from RNA transcripts. Using the HTBI primer set, a first-round RT-PCR was run on the TCR CDR3. Using its own MiXCR run on the multiplex PCR reads, TCRdb lists one record per CDR3 protein. The sample records 500,000 to 750,000 distinct CDR3 sequences, approximately 15% being singletons. This clonotype has ten or more counts. The antigen is undetermined. V was shortened by 3 bases and J by 7 bases, with 21 bases between the two germline ends. The CDR3 is made up of 16 amino acids. Germline-derived CDR1 and CDR2 are SGHTA and FQGNSA. The source is a woman aged 18 to 35 with Graves' ophthalmopathy. This rearrangement joins TRBV7-2 to TRBJ1-1; D might be TRBD1 (6 bases). Material: blood. In nucleotides, the CDR3 is TGTGCCAGCAGCTTGGCCCCACCCCAAACAGGGCTTGAAGCTTTCTTT. Protein sequence: CASSLAPPQTGLEAFF.